This T cell receptor (beta chain) was identified during a study of T cell responses to AZD1222 COVID-19 vaccine. Overall study findings and caveats: Baseline testing showed seropositivity in only a handful of AZD1222 recipients.

TCRdb's table, derived via immunoSEQ multiplex PCR, lists solely in-frame clones and lacks some. The repertoire holds about 150,000 clones, with around 90% as singletons. Germline V gives CDR1 LGHDT, CDR2 YNNKEL (reference sequence). The germline V and J ends were trimmed by 1 base and 1 base, with 4 bases remaining between them. The CDR3 spans 14 residues. As regards this clone: Its target is not known.

This receptor was identified in an adult who received the AZD1222 COVID-19 vaccine. Source: peripheral blood, taken 28 days after the second AZD1222 dose. V usage is TRBV3-1 (or the pseudogene TRBV3-2) and J usage is TRBJ2-2; no reliable D call. DNA of the CDR3: TGTGCCAGCAGCCAAGGGCGGAACACCGGGGAGCTGTTTTTT. Its translation: CASSQGRNTGELFF.